The source of this TCR beta chain is a study of blood T cell repertoires in COVID-19. V lost 5 bases to trimming and J lost 9 bases; unmatched junction nucleotides: 12. CDR1 is SEHNR and CDR2 is FQNEAQ in the germline V gene (reference sequence). This CDR3 contains 14 residues. The data were produced by immunoSEQ multiplex PCR, yet TCRdb's version contains in-frame clones alone and is incomplete. This table holds under 300,000 clones, roughly 91% found once. The gene calls are TRBV7-9 and TRBJ2-5, with TRBD1 matching over 7 bases. Sequencing used peripheral blood. This TCR was sampled from a woman between 40 and 50 years old who had recovered from COVID-19. The CDR3 DNA is TGTGCCAGCAGCACGAAGGGGGCCGCCCGCCCCCAGTACTTC. Translated, it gives CASSTKGAARPQYF.